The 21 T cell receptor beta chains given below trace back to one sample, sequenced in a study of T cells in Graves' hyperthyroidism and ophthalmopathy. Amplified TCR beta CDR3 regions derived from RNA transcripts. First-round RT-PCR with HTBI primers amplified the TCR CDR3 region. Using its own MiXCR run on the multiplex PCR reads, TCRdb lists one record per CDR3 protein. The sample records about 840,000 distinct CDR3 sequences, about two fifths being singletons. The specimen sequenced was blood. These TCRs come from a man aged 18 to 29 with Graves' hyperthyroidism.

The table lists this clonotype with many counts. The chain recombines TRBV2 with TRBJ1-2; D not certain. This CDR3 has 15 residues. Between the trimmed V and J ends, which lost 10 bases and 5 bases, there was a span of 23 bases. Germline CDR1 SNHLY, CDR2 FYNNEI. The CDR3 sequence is CATFRAHQDGYGYTF. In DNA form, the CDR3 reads TGTGCCACCTTTAGGGCGCACCAAGACGGGTATGGCTACACCTTC.

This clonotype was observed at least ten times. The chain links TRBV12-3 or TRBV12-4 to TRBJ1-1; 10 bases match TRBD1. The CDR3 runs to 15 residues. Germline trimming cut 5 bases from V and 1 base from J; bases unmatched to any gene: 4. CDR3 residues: CASSRDRGRNTEAFF. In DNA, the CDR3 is TGTGCCAGCAGTCGGGACAGGGGAAGGAACACTGAAGCTTTCTTT.

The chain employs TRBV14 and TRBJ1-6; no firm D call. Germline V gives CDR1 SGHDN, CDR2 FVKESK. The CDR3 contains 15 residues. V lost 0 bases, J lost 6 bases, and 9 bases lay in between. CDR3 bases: TGTGCCAGCAGCCAAGATGCCTACGCTAATTCACCCCTCCACTTT. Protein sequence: CASSQDAYANSPLHF.

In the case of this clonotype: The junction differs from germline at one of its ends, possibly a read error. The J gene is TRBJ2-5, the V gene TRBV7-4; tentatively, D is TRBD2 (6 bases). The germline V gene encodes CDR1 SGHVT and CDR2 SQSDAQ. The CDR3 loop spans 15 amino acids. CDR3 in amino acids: CASSLDGGIEETQYF. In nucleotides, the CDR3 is TGTGCCAGCAGTTTAGATGGGGGGATCGAAGAGACCCAGTACTTC.

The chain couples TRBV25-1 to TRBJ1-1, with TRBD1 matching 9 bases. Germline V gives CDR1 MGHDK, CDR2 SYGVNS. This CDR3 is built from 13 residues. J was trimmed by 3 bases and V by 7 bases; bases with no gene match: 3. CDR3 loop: CASTGTGYTEAFF. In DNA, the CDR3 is TGTGCCAGCACGGGGACAGGGTACACTGAAGCTTTCTTT.

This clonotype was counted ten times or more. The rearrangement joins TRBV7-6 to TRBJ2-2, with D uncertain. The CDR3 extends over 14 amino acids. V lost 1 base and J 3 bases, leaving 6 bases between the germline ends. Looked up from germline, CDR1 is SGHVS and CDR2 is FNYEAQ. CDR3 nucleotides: TGTGCCAGCAGCTTAGAGACGTACACCGGGGAGCTGTTTTTT. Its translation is CASSLETYTGELFF.

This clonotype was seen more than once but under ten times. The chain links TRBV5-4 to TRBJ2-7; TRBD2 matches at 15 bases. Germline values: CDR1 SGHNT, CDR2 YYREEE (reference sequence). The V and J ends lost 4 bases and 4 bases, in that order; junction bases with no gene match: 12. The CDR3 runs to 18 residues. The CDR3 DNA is TGTGCCAGCAGCCTCTGGACTAGCGGGGGGGCGTCGGCTTACGAGCAGTACTTC. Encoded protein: CASSLWTSGGASAYEQYF.

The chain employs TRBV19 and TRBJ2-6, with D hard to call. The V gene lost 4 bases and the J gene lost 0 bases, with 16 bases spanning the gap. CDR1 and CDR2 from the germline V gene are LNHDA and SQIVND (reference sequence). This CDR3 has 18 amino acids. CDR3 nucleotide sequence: TGTGCCAGTAGTACCTCTTCGGCGGCTGACTCTGGGGCCAACGTCCTGACTTTC. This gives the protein CASSTSSAADSGANVLTF.

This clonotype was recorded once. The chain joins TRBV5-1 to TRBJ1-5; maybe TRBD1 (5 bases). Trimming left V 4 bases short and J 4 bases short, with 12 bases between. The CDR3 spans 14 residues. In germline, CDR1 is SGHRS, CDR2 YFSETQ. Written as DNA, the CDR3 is TGCGCCAGCAGCCAAGAGGCAGGGAATCAGCCCCAGCATTTT. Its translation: CASSQEAGNQPQHF.

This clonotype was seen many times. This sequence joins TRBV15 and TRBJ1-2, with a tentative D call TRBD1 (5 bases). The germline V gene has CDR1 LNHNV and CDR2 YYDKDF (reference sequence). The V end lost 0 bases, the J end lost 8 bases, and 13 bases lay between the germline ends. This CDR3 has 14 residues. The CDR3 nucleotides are TGTGCCACCAGCAGAGATCGGCAGGGCCGCGGCTACACCTTC. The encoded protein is CATSRDRQGRGYTF.

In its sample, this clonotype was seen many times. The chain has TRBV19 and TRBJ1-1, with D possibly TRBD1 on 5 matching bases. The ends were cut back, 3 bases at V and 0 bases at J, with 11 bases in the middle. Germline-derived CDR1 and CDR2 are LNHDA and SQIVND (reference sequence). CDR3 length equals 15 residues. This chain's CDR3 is CASSMHRNMNTEAFF. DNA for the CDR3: TGTGCCAGTAGTATGCACAGGAACATGAACACTGAAGCTTTCTTT. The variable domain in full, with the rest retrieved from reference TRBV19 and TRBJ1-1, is DGGITQSPKYLFRKEGQNVTLSCEQNLNHDAMYWYRQDPGQGLRLIYYSQIVNDFQKGDIAEGYSVSREKKESFPLTVTSAQKNPTAFYLCASSMHRNMNTEAFFGQGTRLTVV.

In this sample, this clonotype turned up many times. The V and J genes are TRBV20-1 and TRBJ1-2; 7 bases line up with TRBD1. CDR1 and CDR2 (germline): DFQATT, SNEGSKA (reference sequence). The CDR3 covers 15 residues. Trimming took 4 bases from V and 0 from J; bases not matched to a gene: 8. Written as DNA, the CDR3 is TGCAGTGCTACTTCCGGGACAGCCACTAACTATGGCTACACCTTC. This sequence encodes CSATSGTATNYGYTF.

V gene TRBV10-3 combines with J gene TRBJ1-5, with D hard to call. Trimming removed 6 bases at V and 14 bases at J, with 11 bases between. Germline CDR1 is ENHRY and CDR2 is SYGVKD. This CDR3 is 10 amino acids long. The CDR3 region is CAIRDGYEHF. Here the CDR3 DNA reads TGTGCCATCAGGGACGGTTACGAGCATTTT.

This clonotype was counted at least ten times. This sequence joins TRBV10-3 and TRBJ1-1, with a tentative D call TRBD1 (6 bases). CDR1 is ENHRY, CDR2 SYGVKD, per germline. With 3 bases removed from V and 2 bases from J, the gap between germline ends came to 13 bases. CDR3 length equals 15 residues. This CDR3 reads CAISDGGGSNTEAFF. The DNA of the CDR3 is TGTGCCATCAGTGACGGAGGGGGGTCCAACACTGAAGCTTTCTTT.

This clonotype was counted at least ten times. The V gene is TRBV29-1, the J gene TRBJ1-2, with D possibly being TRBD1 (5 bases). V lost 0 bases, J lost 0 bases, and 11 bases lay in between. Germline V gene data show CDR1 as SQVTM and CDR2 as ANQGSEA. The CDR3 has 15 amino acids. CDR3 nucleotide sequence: TGCAGCGTTGAAGAGCCCGGGACGGCTAACTATGGCTACACCTTC. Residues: CSVEEPGTANYGYTF.

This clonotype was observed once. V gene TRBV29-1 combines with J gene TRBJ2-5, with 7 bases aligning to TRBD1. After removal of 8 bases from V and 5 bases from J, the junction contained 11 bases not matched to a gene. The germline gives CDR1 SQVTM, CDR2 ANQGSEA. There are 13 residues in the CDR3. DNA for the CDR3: TGCAGCAGTTCACCAGGGGGAGATGAGACCCAGTACTTC. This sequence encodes CSSSPGGDETQYF.

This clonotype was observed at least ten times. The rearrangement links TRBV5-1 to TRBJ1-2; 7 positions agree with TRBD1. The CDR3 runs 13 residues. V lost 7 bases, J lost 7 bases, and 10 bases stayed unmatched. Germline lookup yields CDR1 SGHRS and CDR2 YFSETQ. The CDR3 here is CASGEGQRFGYTF. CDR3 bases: TGCGCCAGCGGCGAGGGACAGAGATTTGGCTACACCTTC.

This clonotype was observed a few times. The CDR3: CASSAVSDRVTEAFF. The CDR3 DNA is TGTGCCAGCAGCGCAGTAAGCGATCGAGTGACTGAAGCTTTCTTT. This chain uses TRBV9 with TRBJ1-1; D is ambiguous. Germline CDR1 and CDR2: SGDLS and YYNGEE. This CDR3 is 15 amino acids long. V lost 3 bases to trimming and J lost 5 bases, with 17 bases between them.

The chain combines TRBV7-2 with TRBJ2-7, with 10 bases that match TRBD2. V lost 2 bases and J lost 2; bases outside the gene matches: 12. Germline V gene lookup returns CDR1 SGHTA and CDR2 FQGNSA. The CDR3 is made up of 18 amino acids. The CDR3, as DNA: TGTGCCAGCAGCTTACCCGGGGATAGCGGGAGGTTAGCCTACGAGCAGTACTTC. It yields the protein CASSLPGDSGRLAYEQYF.

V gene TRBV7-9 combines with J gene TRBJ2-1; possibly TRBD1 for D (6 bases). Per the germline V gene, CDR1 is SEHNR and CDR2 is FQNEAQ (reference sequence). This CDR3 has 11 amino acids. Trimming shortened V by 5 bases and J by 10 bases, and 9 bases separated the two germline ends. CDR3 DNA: TGTGCCAGCAGCCTAGGGACAGAGCAGTTCTTC. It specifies CASSLGTEQFF.

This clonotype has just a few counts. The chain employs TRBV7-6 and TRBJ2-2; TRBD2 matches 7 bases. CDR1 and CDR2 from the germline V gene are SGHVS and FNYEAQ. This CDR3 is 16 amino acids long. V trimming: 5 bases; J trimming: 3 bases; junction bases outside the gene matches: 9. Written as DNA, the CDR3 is TGTGCCAGCAGCCATCCTTGGACTAGACACACCGGGGAGCTGTTTTTT. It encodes CASSHPWTRHTGELFF. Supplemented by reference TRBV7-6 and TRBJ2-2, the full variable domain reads GAGVSQSPRYKVTKRGQDVALRCDPISGHVSLYWYRQALGQGPEFLTYFNYEAQQDKSGLPNDRFSAERPEGSISTLTIQRTEQRDSAMYRCASSHPWTRHTGELFFGEGSRLTVL.